This TCR beta chain came from a study of blood T cell repertoires in COVID-19. Germline V gives CDR1 MDHEN, CDR2 SYDVKM. The ends lost 2 bases at V and 2 bases at J; junction bases unmatched: 4. CDR3 length: 15 amino acids. In the original processing: Estimates of nucleated cell counts were drawn from the amplification of reference gene primers. The data were produced by immunoSEQ multiplex PCR, yet TCRdb's version contains in-frame clones alone and is incomplete. The V and J calls and clone size are taken from that table; D and trimming were inferred from the DNA. The sample lists 190,000 or so clones; roughly 77% were seen once.

This receptor was obtained from an elderly woman with COVID-19, enrolled during active disease. The sequenced sample consisted of peripheral blood. The gene calls are TRBV28 and TRBJ2-7, with TRBD2 identical over 9 bases. The CDR3 protein is CASSLRASGTYEQYF. The CDR3, as DNA: TGTGCCAGCAGTTTACGGGCTAGCGGGACCTACGAGCAGTACTTC.